This T cell receptor beta chain was profiled in a study of cytomegalovirus exposure and HLA in healthy donors (dated by TCRdb to about 2017). Some background on the complete study: An earlier analysis of about 530 of the donors reported approximately 260 Gb of sequence data and 117 million unique TCR beta sequences obtained from approximately 180 million T cells. Approximately 310 gigabases of sequencing data and roughly 90 million unique TCR sequences were included in an early release covering roughly 700 HLA-typed donors. Several DR-DQ haplotypes were treated as single units for association and clustering because of strong linkage in the cohort. Among the roughly 400 genotyped donors, more than 70% belonged to the genetic ancestry cluster associated with self-reported Caucasian donors. A separate validation cohort of approximately 130 different subjects was used in addition to the 666-subject first cohort. Both class I and class II loci were covered by HLA typing, at four-digit resolution. Every repertoire in the discovery cohort had been generated on one and the same sequencing platform. Rather than using new phenotypic data, the later analysis identified candidate immune exposures from TCR beta sequences and from how often those sequences occurred across donors. To predict cytomegalovirus infection status, the study brought together high-throughput TCR immunosequencing, statistical association of individual TCRs with disease status, and machine learning. Typing coverage varied by locus: roughly 629-630 donors for A, B, C, DRB1 and DQB1; more than 500 for DQA1; about 590 for DPA1; some 470 for DPB1. Donor age, sex, ethnicity and CMV serostatus were compiled together with the repertoire data. To decide whether each TCR beta V gene segment behaved as functional or pseudogenic, an earlier analysis of 587 of the donors relied on high-throughput TCR beta sequencing. The aim of the study was to test whether cataloging public T cell receptors could identify signatures of past pathogen exposure. Among 398 genotyped donors of the cohort, an average of approximately 220,000 unique TCR beta nucleotide sequences was sequenced per donor, of which about 19% were non-productive. In a later analysis, previously published TCR beta repertoires from roughly 710 donors were re-analyzed and high-resolution HLA genotyping was added so that TCR occurrence patterns could be studied. Genome-wide SNP genotypes for about three fifths of the roughly 670 donors were used in a later genetic analysis, which treated that subset as a discovery cohort. The study profiled the T cell repertoires of 666 subjects by immunosequencing and related them to cytomegalovirus serostatus. Overall study results and their limits: In a later analysis, TCR association rates were found to vary across HLA loci, with the most associated TCRs seen for DRB1 alleles and the fewest for HLA-C alleles. In a later genetic analysis, fewer N-insertions in productive TCRs were reported among donors in an Asian-associated ancestry cluster than the roughly 710-donor mean. Immune exposure information for the cohort was limited to CMV serostatus. The study listed around 160 TCR beta chains as associated with cytomegalovirus. Correlated functional status among segregating V segments might reflect linkage disequilibrium, but an unknown experimental factor could not be ruled out. Because HLA typing was missing for some donors at each locus, association tests included only the typed subset. A further reported finding was that TCR beta sequences accurately predicted the HLA-A and HLA-B alleles for most subjects in the first cohort. The classifier was reported to diagnose cytomegalovirus status with high specificity and sensitivity in both the original cohort and the validation cohort. In an earlier analysis of fewer than 700 of the donors, most TCR beta V segments appeared in productive rearrangements about 87% or about 30% of the time, broadly matching IMGT annotations. Fewer than 20 rarely observed V segments, including chromosome 9 orphons, were excluded from the earlier analysis of just under 600 of the donors because counts were too low. Strong co-occurrence of HLA alleles, especially DR and DQ, made assigning TCR associations to individual alleles difficult. An association between a missense DCLRE1C variant and V-gene and J-gene trimming of TCR beta chains was found in a later genetic analysis and replicated in an independent cohort. Specific HLA alleles were associated with more than 15,000 TCR beta sequences at a false discovery rate of 0.05 in a later analysis. Roughly uniform sequencing depth across donors was assumed in presence/absence analyses, although this assumption may not hold. Because the 87-base-pair reads could not distinguish some IMGT-functional V segments, including TRBV6-2 and TRBV6-3, those segments were excluded. A later analysis found that most CMV-associated TCR beta chains appeared HLA-restricted, with HLA associations seemingly driven largely by CMV exposure. Only TCR beta chains were sequenced in this cohort, and the absence of alpha or paired-chain data limited detectable features. A later analysis reported that several top co-occurrence clusters appeared linked to parvovirus B19, influenza, CMV and Epstein-Barr virus. Across donors, most TCR sequences were observed very rarely, whereas some public TCRs were present in many individuals. In vitro tests confirmed that a few of the cytomegalovirus-associated TCR beta chains recognize cytomegalovirus antigens. According to the authors, the approach could potentially be generalized to other disease states and immunological phenotypes. A group of highly shared sequence variants was considered likely to be a technical artifact of the sequencing pipeline. Compared with equally common non-associated chains, HLA-associated TCR beta chains in a later analysis were more clonally expanded and had lower generation probabilities.

Library preparation employed the immunoSEQ multiplex PCR assay. A mixture of 60 forward primers for TCR Vbeta segments and 13 reverse primers for TCR Jbeta segments was used in the multiplex PCR. A multiplex PCR assay on genomic DNA amplified the CDR3 region of rearranged TCR beta genes. The Illumina HiSeq System was used to sequence the amplified TCR beta libraries as 87-base-pair reads. As for the authors' bioinformatics: In a later analysis, about 80 million unique TCR beta chains were counted across the approximately 640 repertoires, and roughly 11 million of these chains were shared by at least two donors. Raw reads were error-corrected and collapsed into unique sequences by a nearest-neighbor algorithm in which closely related sequences were merged to remove PCR and sequencing errors. V, D and J gene segments were assigned by aligning CDR3 sequences to IMGT reference sequences. For a sequence to be retained, a match of at least six nucleotides to both a V gene segment and a J gene segment was required. A rearrangement counted as productive if the CDR3 had no stop codons and remained in frame with V and J, and every other rearrangement counted as non-productive. CDR3 was defined by IMGT convention, running from the second conserved V-encoded cysteine to the conserved J-encoded phenylalanine. The earlier analysis of some 550 of the donors excluded any sequence lacking an unambiguous match to a single V gene segment. An earlier analysis of 587 of the donors classified V segments as functional when productive rearrangements were above 56.7% and as segregating when the standard deviation between donors was above 5%. To diagnose cytomegalovirus status from the catalog of TCR beta chain sequences, a statistical classification framework was built. In a later analysis, V and J genes were assigned by comparing TCR nucleotide sequences against IMGT/GENE-DB human TR gene sequences. In a later analysis, CDR3 sequences and most-parsimonious VDJ recombination scenarios were assigned using the TCRdist pipeline. A later analysis defined each TCR beta chain by its CDR3 amino acid sequence plus V-gene family, and excluded reads lacking a unique V-gene family. To address suspected cross-contamination and a sequencing artifact, a later analysis removed approximately 590 highly shared, low-generation-probability nucleotide sequences. In a later analysis, a clonal expansion index for each public chain was calculated from normalized within-repertoire ranks of inferred template counts. A later analysis computed generation probabilities with a VDJ recombination model fitted to out-of-frame rearrangements, and checked the results against IGoR. A later analysis scored TCR-TCR, TCR-HLA and TCR-CMV co-occurrence with hypergeometric tests, applying a repertoire-size bias correction to TCR pairs. False discovery rates were estimated in a later analysis by permuting HLA or CMV assignments 20 times. In a later analysis, co-occurring TCRs were grouped with DBSCAN, and TCRdist sequence similarity was added when clustering was performed within HLA-allele-positive subsets. Repertoires with fewer than 30,000 or more than 120,000 public chains were left out of co-occurrence clustering, as were a handful of repertoires with anomalous nucleotide sharing. Not all clones reach the TCRdb copy of this immuneACCESS table, which keeps in-frame sequences only. Checked studies attribute under half of the gap to unresolved V genes and leave the rest unexplained. V, J and clone size were drawn from that table, and D and trimming were deduced from the DNA. The sample contains about 130,000 clones, 77% of them found a single time. About 13% of the sample goes to the ten largest clones.

The cohort comprised hundreds of healthy bone marrow donors. At the time of sampling, all cohort members were nominally healthy, though unrecorded immune exposures were likely present. The donor tested CMV seropositive, placing the donor among the roughly 300 seropositive members of the cohort. Every donor gave a peripheral blood sample, and the peripheral blood mononuclear cells from that sample were used for TCR beta sequencing. Genomic DNA was extracted from the blood cell samples with the Qiagen DNeasy Blood Extraction Kit. The CDR3 runs 13 residues from the cysteine to the phenylalanine. CDR3 DNA only is kept here, 39 bases in frame from base 1. Via the germline V gene (reference sequence), CDR1 is SGHNT and CDR2 YYREEE. For this chain, trimming is 0 bases at the V end and 6 bases at the J end, and the number of junction bases without a gene match is 3. About this clone: What antigen it recognizes has not been identified. No quality values exist for individual bases; no much larger clone is one base distant.

The V and J genes are TRBV5-4 and TRBJ2-7; 7 bases in between match TRBD1. This receptor was identified in a woman aged 40 to 50 in good health and CMV-seropositive. Sequencing was carried out using PBMCs. The DNA reads TGTGCCAGCAGCTTGGGAAGGGGGCGCGAGCAGTACTTC. Translated, this is CASSLGRGREQYF.